Below are 21 T cell receptor beta chains sequenced from a single sample in a study of T cells after yellow fever vaccination. TCRdb re-analysed the 5' RACE reads in MiXCR, keeping a single row per CDR3 protein. The sample includes a few hundred thousand distinct CDR3 sequences, around 8.6% seen only once; the top ten take around 3.1%. The sample was CD4+ T cells sorted from PBMCs, taken 5 days after the yellow fever booster vaccination. These receptors were obtained from a man aged 18 to 30 who received the YFV17D yellow fever vaccine.

This clonotype has at least ten counts. In DNA, the CDR3 is TGCAGCGTTGTAGGCGGCTACACCTTC. Protein: CSVVGGYTF. The rearrangement uses TRBV29-1 and TRBJ1-2; no clear D gene. The CDR3 has 9 residues. The V gene lost 4 bases and the J gene lost 8 bases, with 5 bases spanning the gap. The germline V gene has CDR1 SQVTM and CDR2 ANQGSEA.

This clonotype was seen repeatedly, ten times or more. The chain uses TRBV2 and TRBJ2-4; no firm D call. Looked up from germline, CDR1 is SNHLY and CDR2 is FYNNEI. Trimming stripped 3 bases from V and 0 bases from J, with 6 bases between. The CDR3 runs to 14 residues. CDR3 sequence reads: CASSDWAAKNIQYF. The CDR3 DNA reads TGTGCCAGCAGTGACTGGGCAGCCAAAAACATTCAGTACTTC.

The table lists this clonotype with a few counts. The chain recombines TRBV12-3 or TRBV12-4 with TRBJ1-5; the D is unclear. Trimming cost V 8 bases and J 4 bases, with 12 bases left between them. The CDR3 is 13 amino acids. For the CDR3, the DNA is TGTGCCAGCGGTCTAGCTGGGAATCAGCCCCAGCATTTT. This translates into CASGLAGNQPQHF.

This chain joins TRBV9 and TRBJ2-6, with 9 bases lining up with TRBD1. The germline gives CDR1 SGDLS, CDR2 YYNGEE. The CDR3 is made up of 20 amino acids. The J segment lost 2 bases and the V segment lost 2 bases, leaving 14 bases of the junction unmatched. In DNA form, the CDR3 reads TGTGCCAGCAGCGTGGGGAGGGGTTGGACAGGGGTGGCTGGGGCCAACGTCCTGACTTTC. This gives the protein CASSVGRGWTGVAGANVLTF.

This chain joins TRBV4-3 and TRBJ1-6; no clear D gene. V was clipped by 0 bases and J by 10 bases, with 7 bases between them. CDR1 is LGHNA, CDR2 YSLEER, per germline. The CDR3 loop spans 13 amino acids. CDR3 DNA sequence: TGCGCCAGCAGCCAAGAAACCCGATCACCCCTCCACTTT. Its translation: CASSQETRSPLHF.

This chain joins TRBV24-1 and TRBJ2-2; 7 nucleotides align to TRBD1. Germline lookup yields CDR1 KGHDR and CDR2 SFDVKD. The V and J ends lost 3 bases and 5 bases, in that order; junction bases with no gene match: 8. The CDR3 runs 16 residues. For the CDR3, the DNA is TGTGCCACCAGTGATCCAAGACAGGGTAATACCGGGGAGCTGTTTTTT. Its translation: CATSDPRQGNTGELFF.

This chain uses TRBV4-1 with TRBJ1-1, with no clear D. The V gene lost 2 bases and the J gene lost 0 bases, with 7 bases spanning the gap. From germline, CDR1 is MGHRA and CDR2 YSYEKL. The CDR3 contains 14 residues. The CDR3 region has the DNA TGCGCCAGCAGCCAACTTCCTGTGAACACTGAAGCTTTCTTT. Protein: CASSQLPVNTEAFF.

This clonotype was observed at least ten times. The V and J genes are TRBV27 and TRBJ2-7; the D gene is possibly TRBD1 (6 bases). The CDR3 totals 14 residues. In germline, CDR1 is MNHEY, CDR2 SMNVEV (reference sequence). V lost 8 bases and J lost 0, with 14 bases in between. The CDR3 spells CASASRQDSYEQYV. The CDR3 DNA follows: TGTGCCAGCGCTTCGAGACAGGACTCCTACGAGCAGTACGTC.

The gene calls are TRBV7-8 and TRBJ2-7; the match to TRBD2 covers 13 bases. V was clipped by 5 bases and J by 5 bases; unmatched bases: 6. CDR1 is SGHVS and CDR2 is FQNEAQ in the germline V gene. CDR3 length equals 15 residues. The CDR3 sequence: CASSPPGLAGNEQYF. The CDR3 DNA is TGTGCCAGCAGCCCCCCGGGACTAGCGGGGAACGAGCAGTACTTC.

This clonotype was detected only a few times. The chain employs TRBV6-5 and TRBJ2-5, with D uncertain. V was pared by 5 bases and J by 0 bases, with 7 bases between. Germline V gene sequence: CDR1 MNHEY, CDR2 SVGAGI. This CDR3 is 13 amino acids long. The CDR3, as DNA: TGTGCCAGCAGTCGTACTTACCAAGAGACCCAGTACTTC. Residues: CASSRTYQETQYF.

This chain connects TRBV19 to TRBJ2-7; 8 nucleotides align to TRBD2. The CDR3 spans 13 residues. Trimming cost V 7 bases and J 6 bases; bases outside gene matches: 8. Germline V gene data show CDR1 as LNHDA and CDR2 as SQIVND (reference sequence). The CDR3 sequence is CASTCGGQGEQYV. DNA of the CDR3: TGTGCCAGTACGTGCGGGGGGCAAGGCGAGCAGTACGTC.

The gene calls are TRBV6-2 or TRBV6-3 and TRBJ2-7; D unresolved. Deletions cut 3 bases from V and 2 bases from J, with 11 bases between. Germline CDR1 is MNHEY and CDR2 is SVGEGT. CDR3 length: 14 amino acids. CDR3 DNA sequence: TGTGCCAGCAGTTATCCAGGCAATACCTACGAGCAGTACGTC. This sequence encodes CASSYPGNTYEQYV.

This clonotype was counted a few times. The chain employs TRBV9 and TRBJ2-5; D call uncertain. This CDR3 has 13 residues. CDR1 is SGDLS, CDR2 YYNGEE, per germline. Trimming cost V 3 bases and J 1 base, with 7 bases left between them. The CDR3 DNA reads TGTGCCAGCAGCGAGGGTAGCCAAGAGACCCAGTACTTC. Translating it yields CASSEGSQETQYF. Using reference TRBV9 and TRBJ2-5 for the parts outside the CDR3, the full variable domain is DSGVTQTPKHLITATGQRVTLRCSPRSGDLSVYWYQQSLDQGLQFLIQYYNGEERAKGNILERFSAQQFPDLHSELNLSSLELGDSALYFCASSEGSQETQYFGPGTRLLVL.

This clonotype has more than one count but fewer than ten. The rearrangement links TRBV29-1 to TRBJ2-7; TRBD1 aligns across 7 bases. The CDR3 is made up of 16 amino acids. Germline V gene data show CDR1 as SQVTM and CDR2 as ANQGSEA. J gave up 1 base and V 4 bases, and 13 bases lay outside the gene matches. CDR3 DNA: TGCAGCGTTGGAGAAATGGGGGTGGACAGGTCCTACGAGCAGTACTTC. Translation: CSVGEMGVDRSYEQYF.

The chain joins TRBV19 to TRBJ1-1; the match to TRBD1 covers 8 bases. Unmatched junction bases numbered 9, after V lost 6 bases and J lost 6 bases. Germline V gene lookup returns CDR1 LNHDA and CDR2 SQIVND (reference sequence). The CDR3 length is 14 residues. The CDR3 protein is CASRFPQGAAEAFF. The CDR3 DNA is TGTGCCAGTAGGTTTCCCCAGGGGGCTGCTGAAGCTTTCTTT.

This rearrangement joins TRBV5-8 to TRBJ2-1, with a tentative D call TRBD1 (6 bases). Germline CDR1 and CDR2: SGHTS and YDEGEE. V lost 2 bases and J lost 0, with 9 bases in between. The CDR3 is 15 residues long. The CDR3 reads CASSLPGHSYNEQFF. CDR3 nucleotide sequence: TGTGCCAGCAGCTTACCGGGACACTCCTACAATGAGCAGTTCTTC. Using reference TRBV5-8 and TRBJ2-1 for the parts outside the CDR3, the full variable domain is EAGVTQSPTHLIKTRGQQATLRCSPISGHTSVYWYQQALGLGLQFLLWYDEGEERNRGNFPPRFSGRQFPNYSSELNVNALELEDSALYLCASSLPGHSYNEQFFGPGTRLTVL.

The CDR3 is CASSSYSATNEKLFF. CDR3 nucleotide sequence: TGTGCCAGCAGCTCCTACAGTGCAACTAATGAAAAACTGTTTTTT. The rearrangement joins TRBV7-2 to TRBJ1-4, with D uncertain. V lost 4 bases to trimming and J lost 0 bases, with 9 bases between them. Germline V gene lookup returns CDR1 SGHTA and CDR2 FQGNSA. This CDR3 is built from 15 residues.

The V and J genes are TRBV6-5 and TRBJ2-3; 9 nucleotides line up with TRBD2. The CDR3 spans 19 residues. The V segment lost 2 bases and the J segment 5 bases; nucleotides outside the gene matches: 17. Germline V gene sequence: CDR1 MNHEY, CDR2 SVGAGI. CDR3 sequence reads: CASSYVAGGRIKGRDTQYF. As DNA, the CDR3 is TGTGCCAGCAGTTACGTGGCGGGGGGGCGAATAAAGGGCCGAGATACGCAGTATTTT.

The chain has TRBV5-1 and TRBJ1-2; no reliable D call. The CDR3 covers 13 residues. V was trimmed by 1 base and J by 8 bases, leaving 12 bases between them. The germline V gene has CDR1 SGHRS and CDR2 YFSETQ. The CDR3 DNA is TGCGCCAGCAGCTTGTCGGAAACGAGGGGCTACACCTTC. This gives the protein CASSLSETRGYTF.

This clonotype showed up just a few times. This chain uses TRBV5-4 with TRBJ2-5; the match to TRBD2 covers 14 bases. The CDR3 has 20 residues. The V segment lost 4 bases and the J segment 0 bases; nucleotides outside the gene matches: 14. Per the germline V gene, CDR1 is SGHNT and CDR2 is YYREEE (reference sequence). For the CDR3, the DNA is TGTGCCAGCAGCCCCGGACTAGCGGGGGGCTCCCGCCTCAACCAAGAGACCCAGTACTTC. Its translation: CASSPGLAGGSRLNQETQYF.

This clonotype has just a few counts. The chain employs TRBV20-1 and TRBJ2-4; D gene ambiguous. V was shortened by 5 bases and J by 1 base, with 9 bases between the two germline ends. Germline loops: CDR1 DFQATT, CDR2 SNEGSKA (reference sequence). The CDR3 totals 13 residues. The CDR3 coding sequence is TGCAGTGCTGCTGATAGGGCCAAAAACATTCAGTACTTC. Its translation: CSAADRAKNIQYF.